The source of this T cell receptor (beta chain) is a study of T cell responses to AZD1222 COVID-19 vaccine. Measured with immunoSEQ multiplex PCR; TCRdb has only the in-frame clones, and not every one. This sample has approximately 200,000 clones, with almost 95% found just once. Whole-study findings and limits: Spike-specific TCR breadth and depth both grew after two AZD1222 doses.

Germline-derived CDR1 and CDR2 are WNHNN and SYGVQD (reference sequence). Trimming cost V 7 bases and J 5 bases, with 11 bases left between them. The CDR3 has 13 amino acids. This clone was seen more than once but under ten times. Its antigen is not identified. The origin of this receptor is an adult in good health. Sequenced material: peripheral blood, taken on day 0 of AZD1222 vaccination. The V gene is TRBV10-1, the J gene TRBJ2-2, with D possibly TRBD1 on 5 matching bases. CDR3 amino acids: CASNRQRTGELFF. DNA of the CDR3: TGCGCCAGCAATAGACAGAGAACCGGGGAGCTGTTTTTT.